The present entry profiles one T cell receptor (beta chain) with its context. Antigen unknown. The sample originates from a study of T cell responses to AZD1222 COVID-19 vaccine. Study at large: Second-dose recipients at about 4 or about 12 weeks were treated as one pooled group. Overall study findings and caveats: The donors showed a predominance of white British ancestry and of females, with possible underestimation of clonal diversity. Epitopes outside B.1.351 and B.1.1.7 mutated regions reportedly drew nearly half of spike TCRs. Among those given AZD1222, only five to seven were seropositive at baseline.

V was shortened by 6 bases and J by 1 base, with 13 bases between the two germline ends. CDR3 size: 14 residues. The germline V gene encodes CDR1 SGHVS and CDR2 FNYEAQ. Here immunoSEQ multiplex PCR was the method, and the copy in TCRdb shows in-frame clones only, minus some. The sample holds some 94,000 clones; roughly nine tenths are singletons and the top ten take 12%. Sequenced material: peripheral blood, taken on day 0 of AZD1222 vaccination. This clonotype was sampled from an adult in good health. The rearrangement uses TRBV7-6 and TRBJ2-7, with D perhaps TRBD1 or TRBD2 (5 bases each). The CDR3: CASSPGRTSYEQYF. CDR3 bases: TGTGCCAGCAGTCCGGGACGGACTTCCTACGAGCAGTACTTC.